This T cell receptor beta chain was documented in a study of control samples from healthy donors and cancer patients. The germline V gene encodes CDR1 MNHNY and CDR2 SVGAGI (reference sequence). The CDR3 has 14 amino acids. Trimming left V 2 bases short and J 4 bases short, with 12 bases between. Clones were read by immunoSEQ multiplex PCR, and TCRdb kept only the in-frame ones, dropping some. The sample comprises 95,000 to 150,000 clones, 80% to 95% of which are singletons, and 7.8% rests with the top ten. The rearrangement joins TRBV6-6 to TRBJ2-7; no clear D. Sequencing was done on a sample of blood. This sequence originates from a woman aged 18-29 years in good health. The CDR3 region is CASSYQVPPYEQYF. Here the CDR3 DNA reads TGTGCCAGCAGTTACCAGGTCCCACCTTACGAGCAGTACTTC.